The 9 T cell receptor beta chains below were found in one sample sequenced in a study of shared clonotypes between healthy human individuals. Clones were read by immunoSEQ multiplex PCR, and TCRdb kept only the in-frame ones, dropping some. In the table there are approximately 2.5 million clones, around 90% of which are singletons. The sample consisted of naive CD4+ T cells sorted from blood. Subset of the sample: CD45RA+ positively selected. The receptors here all came from a man younger than 30 in good health.

This clone was seen a single time. The chain couples TRBV12-5 to TRBJ2-4, with 7 positions matching TRBD1. The trim removed 5 bases at V and 1 base at J, leaving 5 bases unmatched. Per the germline V gene, CDR1 is LGHNT and CDR2 is FRNRAP. CDR3 length equals 15 residues. CDR3 region: CASGLRGQAKNIQYF. DNA of the CDR3: TGTGCTAGTGGTCTGAGGGGGCAGGCCAAAAACATTCAGTACTTC.

CDR3 residues: CASSSTRLQVGKLFF. The CDR3 DNA is TGTGCCAGCAGTTCAACCAGGCTGCAAGTTGGAAAACTGTTTTTT. The chain links TRBV6-6 to TRBJ1-4, with unresolved D. Germline lookup yields CDR1 MNHNY and CDR2 SVGAGI (reference sequence). The CDR3 consists of 15 residues. Trimming cost V 4 bases and J 10 bases, with 19 bases left between them.

J is TRBJ1-2 and V is TRBV6-6, with a tentative D call TRBD1 (5 bases). Trimming left V 8 bases short and J 2 bases short, with 15 bases between. From germline, CDR1 is MNHNY and CDR2 SVGAGI (reference sequence). The CDR3 totals 14 residues. CDR3: CASRITGLNYGYTF. In nucleotides, the CDR3 is TGTGCCAGCCGTATAACAGGACTGAACTATGGCTACACCTTC.

This clone has only one observation. V and J are TRBV6-5 and TRBJ2-6; D tentatively reads TRBD1 or TRBD2 (6 bases each). Germline CDR1 reads MNHEY; CDR2 reads SVGAGI. V was shortened by 9 bases and J by 3 bases, with 12 bases between the two germline ends. The CDR3 runs to 14 residues. The DNA of the CDR3 is TGTGCCAGTAAGGGGGGCTATGGGGCCAACGTCCTGACTTTC. Its translation is CASKGGYGANVLTF.

V gene TRBV4-3 combines with J gene TRBJ1-2; 7 bases are a match to TRBD1. Germline loops: CDR1 LGHNA, CDR2 YSLEER. The CDR3 consists of 16 residues. V lost 3 bases and J lost 0; bases outside the gene matches: 7. Here the CDR3 reads CASSHLGTAANYGYTF. The DNA of the CDR3 is TGCGCCAGCAGCCACCTTGGGACAGCCGCTAACTATGGCTACACCTTC.

The rearrangement uses TRBV7-9 and TRBJ2-7; D is possibly TRBD2 (6 bases). The length of the CDR3 is 15 residues. Deletions cut 1 base from V and 7 bases from J, with 17 bases between. The V gene's germline CDR1 is SEHNR and CDR2 FQNEAQ (reference sequence). The DNA of the CDR3 is TGTGCCAGCAGCTTAGTAGGCAGCTCCGGGAGTGAGCAGTACTTC. Protein sequence: CASSLVGSSGSEQYF.

Turning to this clone: The sample carries other DNA sequences with the same CDR3. J is TRBJ1-4 and V is TRBV18, with a possible D match to TRBD1 (6 bases). Trimming stripped 3 bases from V and 3 bases from J, with 11 bases between. Germline V lookup: CDR1 KGHSH, CDR2 LQKENI. The CDR3 loop spans 15 amino acids. As DNA, the CDR3 is TGTGCCAGCTCACCCCCGAGGGGGGCTAATGAAAAACTGTTTTTT. Amino acid sequence: CASSPPRGANEKLFF.

J is TRBJ2-2 and V is TRBV7-6; D not certain. The germline gives CDR1 SGHVS, CDR2 FNYEAQ. The V and J ends lost 1 base and 7 bases respectively, with 10 bases between them. CDR3 length: 14 residues. DNA of the CDR3: TGTGCCAGCAGCTTAGGGGGAAAAGGCGGGGAGCTGTTTTTT. Its translation: CASSLGGKGGELFF.

This clone was picked up one time. The rearrangement joins TRBV27 to TRBJ2-7; 9 bases fit TRBD2. Trimming took 4 bases from V and 3 from J; bases not matched to a gene: 10. The CDR3 length is 16 residues. CDR1 is MNHEY and CDR2 is SMNVEV in the germline V gene (reference sequence). In DNA form, the CDR3 reads TGTGCCAGCAGTTCCCATGGCGGGGGGGGCCGCTACGAGCAGTACTTC. Its translation: CASSSHGGGGRYEQYF.